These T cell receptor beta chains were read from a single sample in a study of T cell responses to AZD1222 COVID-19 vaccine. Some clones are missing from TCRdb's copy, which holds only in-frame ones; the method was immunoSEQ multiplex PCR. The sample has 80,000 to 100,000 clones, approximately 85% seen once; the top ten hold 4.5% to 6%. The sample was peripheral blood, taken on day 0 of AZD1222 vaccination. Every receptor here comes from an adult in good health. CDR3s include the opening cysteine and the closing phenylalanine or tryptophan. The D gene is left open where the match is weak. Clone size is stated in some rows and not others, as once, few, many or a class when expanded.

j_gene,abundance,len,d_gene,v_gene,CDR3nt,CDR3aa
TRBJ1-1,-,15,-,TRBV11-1,TGTGCCAGCAGCCAAGGGGACGGGATGAACACTGAAGCTTTCTTT,CASSQGDGMNTEAFF
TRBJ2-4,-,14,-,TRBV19,TGTGCCAGTAGTATGCAGGGGAAAAAAAACATTCAGTACTTC,CASSMQGKKNIQYF
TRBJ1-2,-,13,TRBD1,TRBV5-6,TGTGCCAGCAGCTGGGACAGGGAGTATGGCTACACCTTC,CASSWDREYGYTF
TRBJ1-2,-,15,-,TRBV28,TGTGCCAGCAGTCTCCCCAGTGATCTTAACTATGGCTACACCTTC,CASSLPSDLNYGYTF
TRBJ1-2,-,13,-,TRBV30,TGTGCCTGGAGTGAGTCAGTTAACTATGGCTACACCTTC,CAWSESVNYGYTF
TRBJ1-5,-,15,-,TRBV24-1,TGTGCCACCAGTGCCCGTGGCAACCACAATCAGCCCCAGCATTTT,CATSARGNHNQPQHF
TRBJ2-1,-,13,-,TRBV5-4,TGTGCCAGCAGCCCGGGACAAGGCAATGAGCAGTTCTTC,CASSPGQGNEQFF
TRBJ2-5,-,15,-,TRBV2,TGTGCCAGCAGTGAAGCGGGGTCCGGGCGGGAGACCCAGTACTTC,CASSEAGSGRETQYF
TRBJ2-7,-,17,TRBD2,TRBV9,TGTGCCAGCAGCGTAGATCACCTAGCGGGAGTCCGCTACGAGCAGTACTTC,CASSVDHLAGVRYEQYF
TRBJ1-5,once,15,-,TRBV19,TGTGCCAGTAGTACCGGATTTGGGGGGGGTCAGCCCCAGCATTTT,CASSTGFGGGQPQHF
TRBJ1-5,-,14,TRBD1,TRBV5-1,TGCGCCAGCAGCCCGCAGGGGGTGGGTCAGCCCCAGCATTTT,CASSPQGVGQPQHF
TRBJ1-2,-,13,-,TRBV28,TGTGCCAGCAGTTTCGAGAATAACTATGGCTACACCTTC,CASSFENNYGYTF
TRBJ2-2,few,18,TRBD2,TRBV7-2,TGTGCCAGCAGCTTAGGGAGGTTAGCGGGAGGGCGAGCCGGGGAGCTGTTTTTT,CASSLGRLAGGRAGELFF
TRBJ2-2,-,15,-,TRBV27,TGTGCCAGCAGTTTATACGGGGTAGGGACCGGGGAGCTGTTTTTT,CASSLYGVGTGELFF
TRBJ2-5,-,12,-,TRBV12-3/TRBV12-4,TGTGCCAGTGCCCAGATGCAAGAGACCCAGTACTTC,CASAQMQETQYF
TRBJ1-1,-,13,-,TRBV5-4,TGTGCCAGCAGCCCCACCTTTGGGACTGAAGCTTTCTTT,CASSPTFGTEAFF
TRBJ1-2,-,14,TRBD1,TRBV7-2,TGTGCCAGCAGCTTTGGGACAGGGCTTGGAGGCTACACCTTC,CASSFGTGLGGYTF
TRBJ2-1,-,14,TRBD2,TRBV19,TGTGCCAGTAGTATACTAGCGGGAGGGAATGAGCAGTTCTTC,CASSILAGGNEQFF
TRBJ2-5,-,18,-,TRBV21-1,TGTGCCAGCAGCAAAACGGAACCAAGGACAGAGTACCAAGAGACCCAGTACTTC,CASSKTEPRTEYQETQYF
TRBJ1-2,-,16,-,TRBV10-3,TGTGCCATCAGTGATAGTTATTCAGGGGAGGACTATGGCTACACCTTC,CAISDSYSGEDYGYTF
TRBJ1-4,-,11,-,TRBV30,TGTGCCTGGAACGACAGGAAAAAACTGTTTTTT,CAWNDRKKLFF
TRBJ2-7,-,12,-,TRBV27,TGTGCCAGCAGTTTAATGGGTTACGAGCAGTACTTC,CASSLMGYEQYF